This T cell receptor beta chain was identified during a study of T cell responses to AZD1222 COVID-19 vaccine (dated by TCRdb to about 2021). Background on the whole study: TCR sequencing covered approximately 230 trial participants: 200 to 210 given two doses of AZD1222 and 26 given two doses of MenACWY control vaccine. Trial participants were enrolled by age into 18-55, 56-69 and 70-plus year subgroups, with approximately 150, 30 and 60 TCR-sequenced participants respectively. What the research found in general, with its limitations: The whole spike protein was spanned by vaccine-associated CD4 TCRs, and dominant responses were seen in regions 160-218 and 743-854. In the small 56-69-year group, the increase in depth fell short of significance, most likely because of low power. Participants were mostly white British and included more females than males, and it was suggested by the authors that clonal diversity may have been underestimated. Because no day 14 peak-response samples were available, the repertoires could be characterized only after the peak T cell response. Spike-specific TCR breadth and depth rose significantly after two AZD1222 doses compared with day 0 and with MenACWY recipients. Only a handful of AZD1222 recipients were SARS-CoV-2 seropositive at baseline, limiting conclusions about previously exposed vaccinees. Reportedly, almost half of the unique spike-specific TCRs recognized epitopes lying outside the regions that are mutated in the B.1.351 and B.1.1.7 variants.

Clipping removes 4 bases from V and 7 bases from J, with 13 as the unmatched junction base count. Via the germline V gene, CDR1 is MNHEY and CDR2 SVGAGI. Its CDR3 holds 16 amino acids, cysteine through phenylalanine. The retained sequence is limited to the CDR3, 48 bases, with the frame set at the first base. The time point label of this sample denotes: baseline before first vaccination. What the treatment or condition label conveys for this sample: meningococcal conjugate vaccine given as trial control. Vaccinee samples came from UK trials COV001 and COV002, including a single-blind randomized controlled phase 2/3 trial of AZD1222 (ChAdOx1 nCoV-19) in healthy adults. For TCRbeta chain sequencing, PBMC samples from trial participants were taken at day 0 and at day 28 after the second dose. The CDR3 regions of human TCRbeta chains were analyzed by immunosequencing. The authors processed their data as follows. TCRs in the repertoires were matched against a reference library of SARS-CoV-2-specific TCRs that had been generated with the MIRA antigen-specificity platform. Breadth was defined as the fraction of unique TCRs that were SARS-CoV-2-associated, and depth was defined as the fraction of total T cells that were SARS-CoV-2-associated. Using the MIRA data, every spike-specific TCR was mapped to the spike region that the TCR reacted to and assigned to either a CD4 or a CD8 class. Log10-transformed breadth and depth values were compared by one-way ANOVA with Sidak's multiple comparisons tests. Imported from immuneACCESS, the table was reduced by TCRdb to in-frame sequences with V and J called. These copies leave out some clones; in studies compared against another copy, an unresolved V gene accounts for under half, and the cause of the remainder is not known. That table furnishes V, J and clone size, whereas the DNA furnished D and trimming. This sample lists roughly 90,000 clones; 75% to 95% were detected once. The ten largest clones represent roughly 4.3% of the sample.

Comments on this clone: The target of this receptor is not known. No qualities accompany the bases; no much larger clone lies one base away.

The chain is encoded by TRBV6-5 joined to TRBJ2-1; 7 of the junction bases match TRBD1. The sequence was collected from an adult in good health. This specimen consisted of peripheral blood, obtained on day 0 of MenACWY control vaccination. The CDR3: CASSLDAGTDLNEQFF. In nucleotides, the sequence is TGTGCCAGCAGTTTAGACGCCGGGACAGATCTGAATGAGCAGTTCTTC.